These 28 T cell receptor beta chains came from one sample sequenced in a study of blood T cell repertoires in COVID-19. Profiled with immunoSEQ multiplex PCR; TCRdb holds only in-frame clones, not every one. Here the sample spans 300,000 to 350,000 clones, around 87% being singletons. Sequenced material: peripheral blood. The source is a woman aged 45-60 years with COVID-19, enrolled during active disease.

This clone was seen a handful of times. V and J are TRBV10-1 and TRBJ1-6; D remains ambiguous. CDR1 is WNHNN and CDR2 is SYGVQD in the germline V gene (reference sequence). This CDR3 region has 13 residues. The V end lost 0 bases, the J end lost 9 bases, and 6 bases lay between the germline ends. The chain's CDR3 is CASSESAISPLHF. The CDR3 region has the DNA TGCGCCAGCAGTGAGTCAGCGATTTCACCCCTCCACTTT.

CDR3 in DNA: TGTGCCTGGAGTTGGAAGACAGCCCCTCACCCGTACGAGCAGTACTTC. As protein: CAWSWKTAPHPYEQYF. The chain employs TRBV30 and TRBJ2-7, with D possibly being TRBD1 (5 bases). Germline V gives CDR1 GTSNPN, CDR2 SVGIG (reference sequence). Trimming pared 2 bases from V and 4 bases from J, leaving 21 bases between. This CDR3 has 16 amino acids.

The gene calls are TRBV5-1 and TRBJ2-7, with 9 bases identical to TRBD1. The CDR3 contains 16 residues. Trimming took 5 bases from V and 3 from J; bases not matched to a gene: 12. From germline, CDR1 is SGHRS and CDR2 YFSETQ. This chain's CDR3 is CASRTGTGPLGYEQYF. The CDR3 DNA reads as TGCGCCAGCAGGACCGGGACAGGGCCTCTAGGCTACGAGCAGTACTTC.

This clone was counted a single time. V and J are TRBV27 and TRBJ1-1, with D perhaps matching TRBD1 (5 bases). Germline-derived CDR1 and CDR2 are MNHEY and SMNVEV (reference sequence). CDR3 length: 14 residues. V lost 2 bases, J lost 6 bases, and 13 bases lay in between. The CDR3 DNA follows: TGTGCCAGCAGTTTACAAGGGGTAGGGGCTGAAGCTTTCTTT. Translation: CASSLQGVGAEAFF.

V gene TRBV5-1 combines with J gene TRBJ1-2; possible D gene TRBD1, 6 bases. Trimming removed 0 bases at V and 4 bases at J, with 22 bases between. Per germline, CDR1 SGHRS and CDR2 YFSETQ. The CDR3 is 18 amino acids. DNA for the CDR3: TGCGCCAGCAGCTTGGCTCAGCTCCGGGGGGCTTCAGGCTATGGCTACACCTTC. As protein: CASSLAQLRGASGYGYTF.

This clone was found a few times. The CDR3 protein is CASSPGGLNQPQHF. In nucleotides, the CDR3 is TGTGCCAGCTCACCAGGGGGCCTCAATCAGCCCCAGCATTTT. The chain has TRBV18 and TRBJ1-5; TRBD1 is a possible D gene (6 bases). V was trimmed by 2 bases and J by 3 bases, leaving 8 bases between them. The V gene's germline CDR1 is KGHSH and CDR2 LQKENI. This CDR3 has 14 residues.

This chain joins TRBV5-4 and TRBJ2-1; maybe TRBD2 (5 bases). CDR3 length: 15 amino acids. The ends were cut back, 0 bases at V and 5 bases at J, with 12 bases in the middle. In germline, CDR1 is SGHNT, CDR2 YYREEE (reference sequence). The CDR3 region is CASSLVRASNNEQFF. The CDR3 DNA reads TGTGCCAGCAGCTTGGTGCGGGCCAGTAACAATGAGCAGTTCTTC.

This sequence joins TRBV18 and TRBJ1-2, with D unclear. Germline V CDR1 and CDR2: KGHSH, LQKENI. The CDR3 length is 15 residues. V lost 3 bases and J 4 bases, leaving 15 bases between the germline ends. The CDR3 protein is CASSPRTDRSYGYTF. As DNA, the CDR3 is TGTGCCAGCTCACCCCGAACAGACCGAAGCTATGGCTACACCTTC.

The chain carries TRBV19 and TRBJ1-1, with D unclear. The CDR3 is 13 residues long. V lost 6 bases to trimming and J lost 0 bases, with 8 bases between them. The germline V gene has CDR1 LNHDA and CDR2 SQIVND (reference sequence). The DNA of the CDR3 is TGTGCCAGTAGCAATAGATTGAACACTGAAGCTTTCTTT. It is translated as CASSNRLNTEAFF. Filled out from reference TRBV19 and TRBJ1-1, the complete variable domain reads DGGITQSPKYLFRKEGQNVTLSCEQNLNHDAMYWYRQDPGQGLRLIYYSQIVNDFQKGDIAEGYSVSREKKESFPLTVTSAQKNPTAFYLCASSNRLNTEAFFGQGTRLTVV.

The rearrangement links TRBV4-3 to TRBJ1-3; D not certain. From germline, CDR1 is LGHNA and CDR2 YSLEER. The V end was cut by 1 base, the J end by 7 bases, with 11 bases between. The CDR3 is 14 residues long. CDR3 sequence reads: CASSQARVWNTIYF. CDR3 sequence (DNA): TGCGCCAGCAGCCAAGCGCGGGTTTGGAACACCATATATTTT.

In this sample, this clone turned up a few times. The chain has TRBV7-2 and TRBJ1-4; no firm D call. The CDR3 extends over 14 amino acids. The V end was cut by 2 bases, the J end by 5 bases, with 9 bases between. Germline V gene lookup returns CDR1 SGHTA and CDR2 FQGNSA. CDR3 DNA: TGTGCCAGCAGCTTACGACGGGAGAATGAAAAACTGTTTTTT. Residues: CASSLRRENEKLFF.

The CDR3 loop is CASNSGSARTNPTPKYF. The CDR3 bases are TGTGCCAGCAACTCAGGGTCTGCTCGGACTAACCCCACTCCCAAGTACTTC. The chain couples TRBV5-4 to TRBJ2-7; tentative D call: TRBD2 (6 bases). Germline V lookup: CDR1 SGHNT, CDR2 YYREEE (reference sequence). Trimming removed 6 bases at V and 11 bases at J, with 33 bases between. The CDR3 is made up of 17 amino acids. Together with reference TRBV5-4 and TRBJ2-7, the CDR3 gives the full variable domain: ETGVTQSPTHLIKTRGQQVTLRCSSQSGHNTVSWYQQALGQGPQFIFQYYREEENGRGNFPPRFSGLQFPNYSSELNVNALELDDSALYLCASNSGSARTNPTPKYFGPGTRLTVT.

The gene calls are TRBV27 and TRBJ2-2, with D perhaps matching TRBD1 (6 bases). The ends were cut back, 3 bases at V and 2 bases at J, with 7 bases in the middle. The CDR3 runs to 14 residues. Germline V CDR1 and CDR2: MNHEY, SMNVEV (reference sequence). CDR3 amino acids: CASSLGTNTGELFF. The CDR3 region has the DNA TGTGCCAGCAGTTTGGGGACAAACACCGGGGAGCTGTTTTTT.

The chain is built from TRBV7-9 and TRBJ2-5; tentative D call: TRBD2 (6 bases). V was clipped by 3 bases and J by 4 bases, with 15 bases between them. CDR3 length: 15 residues. In germline, CDR1 is SEHNR, CDR2 FQNEAQ (reference sequence). DNA of the CDR3: TGTGCCAGCAGCTTCCAGGAGGGAAGGTCAGAGACCCAGTACTTC. This gives the protein CASSFQEGRSETQYF.

The chain couples TRBV24-1 to TRBJ1-1, with D possibly matching TRBD1 (5 bases). This CDR3 has 13 residues. Trimming stripped 7 bases from V and 9 bases from J, with 17 bases between. Germline V gene data show CDR1 as KGHDR and CDR2 as SFDVKD. Written as DNA, the CDR3 is TGTGCCACCAGGACCTACTCCGGGGGAAAAGCTTTCTTT. Amino acids: CATRTYSGGKAFF.

The chain uses TRBV5-1 and TRBJ2-5, with 7 bases matching TRBD1. The germline V gene encodes CDR1 SGHRS and CDR2 YFSETQ. Germline trimming cut 6 bases from V and 1 base from J; bases unmatched to any gene: 9. The CDR3 extends over 15 amino acids. CDR3: CASTGTDALQETQYF. CDR3 DNA sequence: TGCGCCAGCACCGGGACAGATGCTCTCCAAGAGACCCAGTACTTC. Together with reference TRBV5-1 and TRBJ2-5, the CDR3 gives the full variable domain: KAGVTQTPRYLIKTRGQQVTLSCSPISGHRSVSWYQQTPGQGLQFLFEYFSETQRNKGNFPGRFSGRQFSNSRSEMNVSTLELGDSALYLCASTGTDALQETQYFGPGTRLLVL.

The chain joins TRBV3-1 (or the pseudogene TRBV3-2) to TRBJ1-3, with D possibly TRBD1 on 5 matching bases. Trimming pared 4 bases from V and 2 bases from J, leaving 12 bases between. CDR1 is LGHDT and CDR2 is YNNKEL in the germline V gene (reference sequence). The CDR3 loop spans 15 amino acids. CDR3: CASSPSPRAGNTIYF. The CDR3 DNA follows: TGTGCCAGCAGCCCCAGCCCCAGGGCTGGAAACACCATATATTTT.

The chain carries TRBV7-8 and TRBJ2-4, with a weak D call TRBD1 (6 bases). V lost 1 base to trimming and J lost 2 bases, with 9 bases between them. CDR1 SGHVS and CDR2 FQNEAQ come from the germline V gene. This CDR3 is built from 15 residues. DNA of the CDR3: TGTGCCAGCAGCTTAGGTCAGGGGTCCAAAAACATTCAGTACTTC. Its translation is CASSLGQGSKNIQYF.

This clone was detected only a few times. This chain connects TRBV29-1 to TRBJ1-1; unclear D gene. From germline, CDR1 is SQVTM and CDR2 ANQGSEA. The V end was cut by 6 bases, the J end by 7 bases, with 15 bases between. This CDR3 contains 12 residues. This CDR3 reads CSVQDMTDEAFF. CDR3 DNA sequence: TGCAGCGTGCAAGACATGACGGATGAAGCTTTCTTT.

In DNA form, the CDR3 reads TGTGCCAGCAGCGACCCAACTAGCGGGAGGGCCGGGGAGCAGTTCTTC. This sequence encodes CASSDPTSGRAGEQFF. This chain uses TRBV5-4 with TRBJ2-1, with TRBD2 matching over 13 bases. With 4 bases clipped from V and 10 bases from J, the junction kept 11 bases outside the gene matches. The CDR3 has 16 amino acids. Germline assignment: CDR1 SGHNT and CDR2 YYREEE (reference sequence).

The chain employs TRBV6-1 and TRBJ1-2, with D maybe TRBD1 (5 bases). The CDR3 covers 15 residues. The germline V and J ends were trimmed by 1 base and 5 bases, with 14 bases remaining between them. Germline-derived CDR1 and CDR2 are MNHNS and SASEGT. CDR3 amino acids: CASSEVRMGLYGYTF. CDR3 nucleotides: TGTGCCAGCAGTGAAGTAAGAATGGGGCTTTATGGCTACACCTTC.

The chain joins TRBV24-1 to TRBJ2-5; TRBD2 might be the D (6 bases). The germline V gene has CDR1 KGHDR and CDR2 SFDVKD. This CDR3 has 19 residues. Trimming shortened V by 4 bases and J by 2 bases, and 25 bases separated the two germline ends. The CDR3 nucleotides are TGTGCCACCAGTGACGCTGACCCGGGACTCACGATGCCTCAAGAGACCCAGTACTTC. Translating it yields CATSDADPGLTMPQETQYF.

CDR3 region: CATSDSGLAGGVTDTQYF. CDR3 nucleotides: TGTGCCACCAGTGATTCGGGGCTAGCGGGAGGTGTCACAGATACGCAGTATTTT. The chain joins TRBV24-1 to TRBJ2-3; 11 bases fit TRBD2. The CDR3 totals 18 residues. The germline V gene has CDR1 KGHDR and CDR2 SFDVKD. J lost 2 bases, V lost 2 bases, and 8 bases had no gene match.

The chain uses TRBV5-1 and TRBJ2-2; 7 bases fit TRBD2. J gave up 0 bases and V 1 base, and 6 bases lay outside the gene matches. The CDR3 consists of 17 residues. Germline CDR1 and CDR2: SGHRS and YFSETQ. CDR3 sequence reads: CASSLMTGTTNTGELFF. The CDR3 region has the DNA TGCGCCAGCAGCTTGATGACCGGGACTACGAACACCGGGGAGCTGTTTTTT.

This clone was seen only once. The rearrangement joins TRBV9 to TRBJ2-3, with unresolved D. The germline gives CDR1 SGDLS, CDR2 YYNGEE. This CDR3 comprises 12 residues. The ends were cut back, 0 bases at V and 6 bases at J, with 5 bases in the middle. In DNA form, the CDR3 reads TGTGCCAGCAGCGTAGGGGCGGATACGCAGTATTTT. It encodes CASSVGADTQYF.

The rearrangement uses TRBV11-1 and TRBJ2-3, with 10 bases that match TRBD1. The CDR3 spans 15 residues. Germline V CDR1 and CDR2: SGHAT, FQDESV (reference sequence). Unmatched junction bases numbered 6, after V lost 5 bases and J lost 4 bases. As DNA, the CDR3 is TGTGCCAGCAGCGCCCGACAGGGGGCCGCAGATACGCAGTATTTT. Translated, it gives CASSARQGAADTQYF.

This chain joins TRBV5-1 and TRBJ1-4; TRBD1 matches at 7 bases. With 7 bases clipped from V and 7 bases from J, the junction kept 13 bases outside the gene matches. CDR1 is SGHRS and CDR2 is YFSETQ in the germline V gene. This CDR3 comprises 15 residues. DNA for the CDR3: TGCGCCAGCTGCCCTTCGTCGGGACAGACTGAAAAACTGTTTTTT. It is translated as CASCPSSGQTEKLFF.

In its sample, this clone was seen a few times. V is TRBV18 and J is TRBJ1-1, with D unclear. CDR1 is KGHSH, CDR2 LQKENI, per germline. There are 14 residues in the CDR3. With 3 bases removed from V and 0 bases from J, the gap between germline ends came to 8 bases. CDR3 in amino acids: CASSPRAMNTEAFF. The CDR3 nucleotides are TGTGCCAGCTCACCGAGGGCTATGAACACTGAAGCTTTCTTT.